A single sample gave rise to the 30 T cell receptor beta chains below, sequenced in a study of blood T cell repertoires in COVID-19. Repertoires were generated with immunoSEQ multiplex PCR, while TCRdb's copy carries only in-frame clones and drops some. The table has roughly 100,000 clones, 70% to 85% seen once; the top ten hold around 7%. Material: peripheral blood. The source is a man between 65 and 85 years old with acute or convalescent COVID-19.

The chain is built from TRBV10-1 and TRBJ2-2; 7 nucleotides align to TRBD1. The CDR3 covers 16 residues. After removal of 3 bases from V and 2 bases from J, the junction contained 6 bases not matched to a gene. Per germline, CDR1 WNHNN and CDR2 SYGVQD (reference sequence). The DNA of the CDR3 is TGCGCCAGCAGTGAACTTACAGGGGCTAACACCGGGGAGCTGTTTTTT. Protein sequence: CASSELTGANTGELFF.

This clone was recorded once. V and J are TRBV5-1 and TRBJ2-1; D perhaps matches TRBD1 (6 bases). The V and J ends lost 4 bases and 3 bases respectively, with 17 bases between them. CDR1 SGHRS and CDR2 YFSETQ come from the germline V gene. This CDR3 comprises 16 residues. The CDR3 loop reads CASSLTGQLNYNEQFF. Written as DNA, the CDR3 is TGCGCCAGCAGCCTTACCGGACAGTTAAACTACAATGAGCAGTTCTTC.

The J gene is TRBJ2-3, the V gene TRBV4-2; D not resolved. Germline V gene lookup returns CDR1 LGHNA and CDR2 YNFKEQ. Trimming removed 0 bases at V and 0 bases at J, with 4 bases between. The CDR3 loop spans 14 amino acids. CDR3: CASSQETSTDTQYF. The CDR3 DNA reads as TGTGCCAGCAGCCAAGAGACTAGCACAGATACGCAGTATTTT.

This chain links TRBV24-1 with TRBJ2-3; 15 bases agree with TRBD2. The germline CDR1 and CDR2 sequences are KGHDR and SFDVKD. CDR3 length equals 17 residues. J gave up 4 bases and V 1 base, and 2 bases lay outside the gene matches. In nucleotides, the CDR3 is TGTGCCACCAGTGATTTCGGACTAGCGGGGGGGCCAGATACGCAGTATTTT. Amino acid sequence: CATSDFGLAGGPDTQYF.

The V and J genes are TRBV9 and TRBJ2-4, with 12 bases matching TRBD1. V was clipped by 0 bases and J by 5 bases; unmatched bases: 3. Germline CDR1 and CDR2: SGDLS and YYNGEE. CDR3 length: 16 residues. Written as DNA, the CDR3 is TGTGCCAGCAGCGTAGCGGGGACAGGGGGCGAAAACATTCAGTACTTC. It codes for CASSVAGTGGENIQYF. Supplemented by reference TRBV9 and TRBJ2-4, the full variable domain reads DSGVTQTPKHLITATGQRVTLRCSPRSGDLSVYWYQQSLDQGLQFLIQYYNGEERAKGNILERFSAQQFPDLHSELNLSSLELGDSALYFCASSVAGTGGENIQYFGAGTRLSVL.

The chain has TRBV19 and TRBJ1-2; the match to TRBD1 covers 8 bases. Trimming at V came to 4 bases and at J to 2 bases, leaving 12 bases not matched to a gene. This CDR3 has 17 amino acids. Germline CDR1 and CDR2: LNHDA and SQIVND (reference sequence). CDR3 nucleotide sequence: TGTGCCAGTAGTAAGGGGGGTACCGACAGGGGCAACTATGGCTACACCTTC. It encodes CASSKGGTDRGNYGYTF.

This chain uses TRBV10-2 with TRBJ2-3, with TRBD1 as a possible D gene (6 bases). The CDR3 is 16 amino acids. CDR1 and CDR2 from the germline V gene are WSHSY and SAAADI. V lost 0 bases, J lost 2 bases, and 12 bases lay in between. DNA for the CDR3: TGCGCCAGCAGTGAGTCGGGGTACAGGGTCACAGATACGCAGTATTTT. This gives the protein CASSESGYRVTDTQYF.

This chain uses TRBV4-1 with TRBJ1-4; D is unresolved. Germline-derived CDR1 and CDR2 are MGHRA and YSYEKL. The V and J ends lost 2 bases and 10 bases respectively, with 14 bases between them. There are 14 residues in the CDR3. Here the CDR3 reads CASSQNSLAGKLFF. The DNA of the CDR3 is TGCGCCAGCAGCCAAAACAGTCTTGCCGGAAAACTGTTTTTT.

This rearrangement joins TRBV24-1 to TRBJ2-1; the D is unclear. From germline, CDR1 is KGHDR and CDR2 SFDVKD. The CDR3 runs to 16 residues. V dropped 2 bases and J dropped 2 bases, with 12 bases sitting between them. The CDR3 nucleotides read TGTGCCACCAGTGATTCCCTACTCGGTCCCTACAATGAGCAGTTCTTC. Its protein is CATSDSLLGPYNEQFF.

V usage is TRBV7-9 and J usage is TRBJ1-6; D unclear. This CDR3 is built from 12 residues. V lost 5 bases and J 11 bases, leaving 10 bases between the germline ends. Germline assignment: CDR1 SEHNR and CDR2 FQNEAQ (reference sequence). For the CDR3, the DNA is TGTGCCAGCAGCCTCGACAATCCACCCCTCCACTTT. The encoded protein is CASSLDNPPLHF.

This chain uses TRBV7-9 with TRBJ2-3, with 8 nucleotides matching TRBD1. The CDR3 spans 16 residues. The junction had 11 bases not matched to a gene; V was cut back by 4 bases and J by 5 bases. From germline, CDR1 is SEHNR and CDR2 FQNEAQ (reference sequence). CDR3 nucleotide sequence: TGTGCCAGCAGCTCTAGACGACAGGGGACTGGAGATACGCAGTATTTT. It codes for CASSSRRQGTGDTQYF.

This clone has a handful of counts. V usage is TRBV18 and J usage is TRBJ1-2, with no clear D. V dropped 0 bases and J dropped 7 bases, with 15 bases sitting between them. Looked up from germline, CDR1 is KGHSH and CDR2 is LQKENI. There are 15 residues in the CDR3. The CDR3, as DNA: TGTGCCAGCTCACCACCAGAGAGAGGGCTGGTTGGCTACACCTTC. It is translated as CASSPPERGLVGYTF. Filled out from reference TRBV18 and TRBJ1-2, the complete variable domain reads NAGVMQNPRHLVRRRGQEARLRCSPMKGHSHVYWYRQLPEEGLKFMVYLQKENIIDESGMPKERFSAEFPKEGPSILRIQQVVRGDSAAYFCASSPPERGLVGYTFGSGTRLTVV.

This sequence joins TRBV27 and TRBJ2-7, with D possibly being TRBD1 (6 bases). CDR3 size: 14 residues. Trimming stripped 6 bases from V and 6 bases from J, with 18 bases between. CDR1 MNHEY and CDR2 SMNVEV come from the germline V gene (reference sequence). CDR3 protein: CASSQLSNRAEQYF. The CDR3 DNA reads as TGTGCCAGCAGCCAACTGTCCAACAGGGCCGAGCAGTACTTC.

The genes are TRBV7-8 and TRBJ1-2; D remains ambiguous. Germline CDR1 and CDR2: SGHVS and FQNEAQ. CDR3 length: 13 amino acids. Trimming took off 0 bases at V and 4 bases at J, with 6 bases between the two ends. The DNA of the CDR3 is TGTGCCAGCAGCTTAGCCCGGGGCTATGGCTACACCTTC. As protein: CASSLARGYGYTF.

This clone was detected a few times. V and J are TRBV19 and TRBJ1-1, with TRBD1 as a possible D gene (6 bases). The V end was cut by 5 bases, the J end by 8 bases, with 18 bases between. The CDR3 totals 14 residues. CDR1 LNHDA and CDR2 SQIVND come from the germline V gene (reference sequence). DNA for the CDR3: TGTGCCAGTAGTCGGACAGCAACGACCCAAGAAGCTTTCTTT. Translated, it gives CASSRTATTQEAFF.

The rearrangement joins TRBV24-1 to TRBJ2-2, with 7 bases identical to TRBD2. J gave up 9 bases and V 10 bases, and 13 bases lay outside the gene matches. The germline gives CDR1 KGHDR, CDR2 SFDVKD. This CDR3 is built from 14 residues. Written as DNA, the CDR3 is TGTGCCACTTCGTACAGCGGGGCTAGCTGGGAGCTGTTTTTT. The encoded protein is CATSYSGASWELFF.

This chain joins TRBV10-2 and TRBJ1-1, with D unclear. V was clipped by 8 bases and J by 0 bases, with 7 bases between them. Germline V gene sequence: CDR1 WSHSY, CDR2 SAAADI. This CDR3 is 12 amino acids long. This CDR3 reads CASRPLNTEAFF. In DNA form, the CDR3 reads TGCGCCAGCCGTCCCTTGAACACTGAAGCTTTCTTT.

The gene calls are TRBV6-5 and TRBJ2-1, with TRBD2 as a possible D gene (5 bases). The ends were cut back, 6 bases at V and 0 bases at J, with 12 bases in the middle. Germline CDR1 reads MNHEY; CDR2 reads SVGAGI. This CDR3 contains 15 residues. CDR3 amino acids: CASSQDWVSYNEQFF. The CDR3 bases are TGTGCCAGCAGCCAGGACTGGGTCTCCTACAATGAGCAGTTCTTC.

This clone was detected a few times. The rearrangement links TRBV6-5 to TRBJ1-6; D not certain. This CDR3 spans 11 amino acids. From germline, CDR1 is MNHEY and CDR2 SVGAGI. V was trimmed by 6 bases and J by 7 bases, leaving 4 bases between them. CDR3 DNA sequence: TGTGCCAGCAGGGAGAATTCACCCCTCCACTTT. It translates to CASRENSPLHF.

V is TRBV5-4 and J is TRBJ2-1, with 13 positions matching TRBD2. Germline CDR1 reads SGHNT; CDR2 reads YYREEE (reference sequence). The CDR3 is made up of 15 amino acids. The junction had 5 bases not matched to a gene; V was cut back by 4 bases and J by 7 bases. DNA of the CDR3: TGTGCCAGCAGCGCTGGACTAGCGGGAGTGAATGAGCAGTTCTTC. Translation gives CASSAGLAGVNEQFF.

The chain has TRBV6-5 and TRBJ2-7; D ambiguous. Looked up from germline, CDR1 is MNHEY and CDR2 is SVGAGI. V lost 4 bases and J lost 2, with 6 bases in between. The CDR3 is 12 residues long. CDR3 residues: CASSFNTYEQYF. DNA for the CDR3: TGTGCCAGCAGTTTTAATACCTACGAGCAGTACTTC.

The chain links TRBV7-9 to TRBJ2-1, with TRBD2 matching 11 bases. J was trimmed by 3 bases and V by 3 bases; bases with no gene match: 1. This CDR3 contains 15 residues. CDR1 and CDR2 (germline): SEHNR, FQNEAQ (reference sequence). The CDR3 sequence: CASSFSGGVYNEQFF. The CDR3 region has the DNA TGTGCCAGCAGCTTTAGCGGGGGGGTCTACAATGAGCAGTTCTTC.

This sequence joins TRBV29-1 and TRBJ2-1; D not resolved. The germline V and J ends were trimmed by 2 bases and 2 bases, with 10 bases remaining between them. In germline, CDR1 is SQVTM, CDR2 ANQGSEA. This CDR3 contains 14 residues. CDR3 bases: TGCAGCGTTGAACCTAGTTTCACCTACAATGAGCAGTTCTTC. Its protein product is CSVEPSFTYNEQFF.

This sequence joins TRBV28 and TRBJ2-7; D gene uncertain. Trimming removed 3 bases from V and 0 bases from J, with 9 bases in between. From germline, CDR1 is MDHEN and CDR2 SYDVKM. The CDR3 extends over 14 amino acids. In DNA form, the CDR3 reads TGTGCCAGCAGTTTTCCCTATACCTCCTACGAGCAGTACTTC. As protein: CASSFPYTSYEQYF.

The V and J genes are TRBV5-1 and TRBJ1-1; tentative D call: TRBD1 (6 bases). V shed 2 bases and J shed 5 bases, with 10 bases lying between them. The CDR3 length is 13 residues. Germline CDR1 SGHRS, CDR2 YFSETQ. CDR3 coding DNA: TGCGCCAGCAGCTTACAGAGGGGGACTGAAGCTTTCTTT. Amino acids: CASSLQRGTEAFF.

The chain carries TRBV2 and TRBJ2-7; D is perhaps TRBD2 (7 bases). The CDR3 is 13 residues long. V lost 8 bases, J lost 7 bases, and 18 bases lay in between. Germline V gives CDR1 SNHLY, CDR2 FYNNEI. CDR3 sequence reads: CASGGAHGGEQYV. CDR3 in DNA: TGTGCCAGCGGGGGGGCCCATGGGGGTGAGCAGTACGTC.

This rearrangement joins TRBV7-2 to TRBJ2-3, with 7 bases matching TRBD2. The length of the CDR3 is 14 residues. The V gene end was trimmed by 5 bases and the J gene end by 1 base; junction bases not matched to a gene: 3. Germline V CDR1 and CDR2: SGHTA, FQGNSA. The CDR3, as DNA: TGTGCCAGCAGCAGTCGGGGGGGCACAGATACGCAGTATTTT. Amino acid sequence: CASSSRGGTDTQYF.

V and J are TRBV7-3 and TRBJ2-2; D gene ambiguous. The CDR3 length is 12 residues. Looked up from germline, CDR1 is SGHTA and CDR2 is FQGTGA. V lost 5 bases and J lost 8, with 9 bases in between. CDR3 DNA sequence: TGTGCCAGCAGCCCCACCGGGGGGGAGCTGTTTTTT. Translated, it gives CASSPTGGELFF.

The rearrangement joins TRBV25-1 to TRBJ1-3; 8 bases line up with TRBD1. Trimming took 3 bases from V and 0 from J; bases not matched to a gene: 10. Germline CDR1 reads MGHDK; CDR2 reads SYGVNS. The CDR3 has 18 amino acids. The CDR3 here is CASSEFGTGSLSGNTIYF. The CDR3 DNA reads as TGTGCCAGCAGTGAGTTCGGGACAGGTTCTCTCTCTGGAAACACCATATATTTT.

The chain employs TRBV4-2 and TRBJ2-2; possible D gene TRBD1, 6 bases. From germline, CDR1 is LGHNA and CDR2 YNFKEQ. The V gene lost 3 bases and the J gene lost 4 bases, with 9 bases spanning the gap. CDR3 length: 14 residues. The DNA for the CDR3 is TGTGCCAGCAGCCAGGTCAGGGGCACCGGGGAGCTGTTTTTT. Amino acid sequence: CASSQVRGTGELFF.